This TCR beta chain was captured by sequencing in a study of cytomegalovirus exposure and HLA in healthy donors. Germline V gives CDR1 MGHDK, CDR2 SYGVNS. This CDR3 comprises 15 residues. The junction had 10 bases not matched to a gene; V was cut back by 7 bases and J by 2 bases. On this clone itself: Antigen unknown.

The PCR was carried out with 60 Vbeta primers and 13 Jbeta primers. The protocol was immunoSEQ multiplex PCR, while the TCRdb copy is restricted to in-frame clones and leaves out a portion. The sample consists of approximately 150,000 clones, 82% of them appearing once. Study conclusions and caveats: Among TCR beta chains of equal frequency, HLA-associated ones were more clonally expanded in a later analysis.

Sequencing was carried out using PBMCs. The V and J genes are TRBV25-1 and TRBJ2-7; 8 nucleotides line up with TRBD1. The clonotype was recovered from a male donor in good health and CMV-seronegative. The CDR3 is CASTPWDRSPYEQYF. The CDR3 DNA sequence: TGTGCCAGCACCCCCTGGGACAGGTCCCCCTACGAGCAGTACTTC.